These 18 T cell receptor beta chains share one sample of origin, sequenced in a study of T cell changes during pregnancy in multiple sclerosis. TCRdb's table, derived via immunoSEQ multiplex PCR, lists solely in-frame clones and lacks some. Of 60,000 to 85,000 clones listed, 80% to 95% are singletons. This material consisted of peripheral blood, taken after pregnancy. These receptors were obtained from a female donor in good health, enrolled as a control in a pregnancy study.

Only a few counts were recorded for this clone. Other DNA sequences in the same sample also yield this CDR3. The V call is TRBV27, the J call TRBJ1-1, with D perhaps TRBD1 (5 bases). The CDR3 loop spans 13 amino acids. CDR1 and CDR2 (germline): MNHEY, SMNVEV (reference sequence). The V end lost 3 bases, the J end lost 1 base, and 6 bases lay between the germline ends. CDR3 bases: TGTGCCAGCAGTTTGGGGGGGAACACTGAAGCTTTCTTT. This gives the protein CASSLGGNTEAFF.

This clone showed up just once. The rearrangement joins TRBV5-1 to TRBJ1-4; 10 nucleotides line up with TRBD1. J was trimmed by 8 bases and V by 4 bases; bases with no gene match: 5. This CDR3 comprises 14 residues. CDR1 is SGHRS, CDR2 YFSETQ, per germline. The CDR3 DNA is TGCGCCAGCAGCAGGGACAGGGGAGGGGAAAAACTGTTTTTT. It translates to CASSRDRGGEKLFF. Variable domain in full (rest from reference TRBV5-1 and TRBJ1-4): KAGVTQTPRYLIKTRGQQVTLSCSPISGHRSVSWYQQTPGQGLQFLFEYFSETQRNKGNFPGRFSGRQFSNSRSEMNVSTLELGDSALYLCASSRDRGGEKLFFGSGTQLSVL.

The chain links TRBV18 to TRBJ2-3; the match to TRBD1 covers 8 bases. Germline V gene sequence: CDR1 KGHSH, CDR2 LQKENI. The CDR3 contains 14 residues. Trimming removed 5 bases from V and 5 bases from J; junction bases left unmatched: 6. For the CDR3, the DNA is TGTGCCAGCTCATCTACAGGGGGAAGAGATACGCAGTATTTT. The encoded protein is CASSSTGGRDTQYF.

The CDR3 spells CASSYGGNMNTEAFF. CDR3 DNA: TGTGCCAGCAGTTACGGAGGGAACATGAACACTGAAGCTTTCTTT. The chain combines TRBV6-5 with TRBJ1-1; no reliable D call. CDR3 length: 15 residues. The ends were cut back, 2 bases at V and 0 bases at J, with 10 bases in the middle. Germline lookup yields CDR1 MNHEY and CDR2 SVGAGI.

The chain joins TRBV7-2 to TRBJ2-7; 9 bases line up with TRBD2. The CDR3 spans 14 residues. The germline V gene encodes CDR1 SGHTA and CDR2 FQGNSA. With 2 bases clipped from V and 2 bases from J, the junction kept 1 base outside the gene matches. The CDR3 region is CASSLLAGTYEQYF. CDR3 sequence (DNA): TGTGCCAGCAGCTTACTAGCGGGAACCTACGAGCAGTACTTC.

The chain employs TRBV30 and TRBJ2-7, with no clear D. Germline values: CDR1 GTSNPN, CDR2 SVGIG (reference sequence). V gave up 0 bases and J gave up 5 bases, with 5 bases separating them. This CDR3 comprises 11 residues. The CDR3 DNA reads as TGTGCCTGGAGTGTTGGGCACGAGCAGTACTTC. Its translation is CAWSVGHEQYF.

CDR3 sequence (DNA): TGTGCCAGCAGCTTACGGGATAAAGCTTTCTTT. It specifies CASSLRDKAFF. This rearrangement joins TRBV7-9 to TRBJ1-1; D remains ambiguous. Germline CDR1 is SEHNR and CDR2 is FQNEAQ (reference sequence). The V gene lost 2 bases and the J gene lost 9 bases, with 7 bases spanning the gap. The CDR3 is 11 amino acids.

The chain is built from TRBV27 and TRBJ2-7; 7 nucleotides align to TRBD1. V was pared by 1 base and J by 1 base, with 7 bases of the junction left unmatched. Per germline, CDR1 MNHEY and CDR2 SMNVEV (reference sequence). The CDR3 consists of 16 residues. The CDR3 sequence: CASSLYSQGVSYEQYF. CDR3 DNA sequence: TGTGCCAGCAGTTTATATAGCCAGGGGGTTTCCTACGAGCAGTACTTC.

V gene TRBV30 combines with J gene TRBJ1-5, with D possibly matching TRBD1 (6 bases). CDR1 and CDR2 from the germline V gene are GTSNPN and SVGIG (reference sequence). The CDR3 is 12 residues long. Deletions cut 3 bases from V and 6 bases from J, with 9 bases between. The CDR3 sequence is CAWSRGGQPQHF. CDR3 sequence (DNA): TGTGCCTGGAGCAGGGGCGGTCAGCCCCAGCATTTT.

The rearrangement uses TRBV18 and TRBJ2-2; possibly TRBD1 for D (6 bases). Germline V gene sequence: CDR1 KGHSH, CDR2 LQKENI. Trimming removed 0 bases at V and 7 bases at J, with 15 bases between. This CDR3 comprises 16 residues. The CDR3 region is CASSPPSHRDLGELFF. DNA of the CDR3: TGTGCCAGCTCACCACCGTCTCACAGGGATCTCGGGGAGCTGTTTTTT.

The CDR3 DNA reads TGTGCCAGCAGCGACTCGAGGGAAGGGACTGAAGCTTTCTTT. Its translation is CASSDSREGTEAFF. The J gene is TRBJ1-1, the V gene TRBV5-4; D remains unclear. Trimming took off 4 bases at V and 5 bases at J, with 15 bases between the two ends. CDR1 SGHNT and CDR2 YYREEE come from the germline V gene (reference sequence). The CDR3 is made up of 14 amino acids.

The chain uses TRBV27 and TRBJ2-7; 12 bases fit TRBD2. This CDR3 spans 17 amino acids. Per the germline V gene, CDR1 is MNHEY and CDR2 is SMNVEV (reference sequence). V lost 8 bases, J lost 3 bases, and 14 bases stayed unmatched. CDR3 amino acids: CASQTSGSFVGNYEQYF. The CDR3 bases are TGTGCCAGCCAGACTAGCGGGAGTTTTGTTGGAAACTACGAGCAGTACTTC.

The rearrangement links TRBV5-5 to TRBJ1-1; possible D gene TRBD1, 6 bases. The germline V gene encodes CDR1 SGHKS and CDR2 YYEKEE (reference sequence). Between the trimmed V and J ends, which lost 4 bases and 4 bases, there was a span of 17 bases. There are 15 residues in the CDR3. The CDR3 nucleotides read TGTGCCAGCAGCGCGGGGGGCGGGGGGTTCACTGAAGCTTTCTTT. Encoded protein: CASSAGGGGFTEAFF.

The V call is TRBV11-3, the J call TRBJ2-1, with 8 positions matching TRBD1. Germline V CDR1 and CDR2: SGHNT, YENEEA. V lost 4 bases to trimming and J lost 9 bases; unmatched junction nucleotides: 5. This CDR3 contains 13 residues. The CDR3 DNA sequence: TGTGCCAGCAGCTCTCAGGGGGCGGGTGAGCAGTTCTTC. This encodes CASSSQGAGEQFF.

The chain uses TRBV4-1 and TRBJ2-1, with D possibly TRBD2 on 6 matching bases. CDR1 and CDR2 (germline): MGHRA, YSYEKL. V was trimmed by 0 bases and J by 1 base, leaving 10 bases between them. CDR3 length: 16 amino acids. DNA of the CDR3: TGCGCCAGCAGCCAAGAGGGACTTTTATCCTACAATGAGCAGTTCTTC. Encoded protein: CASSQEGLLSYNEQFF.

This clone appeared a single time. The chain combines TRBV4-3 with TRBJ2-3, with D maybe TRBD2 (6 bases). CDR3 length: 16 residues. The germline V gene encodes CDR1 LGHNA and CDR2 YSLEER. V was clipped by 4 bases and J by 0 bases, with 14 bases between them. The CDR3 is CASSPRPSESTDTQYF. In DNA form, the CDR3 reads TGCGCCAGCAGCCCTCGACCTAGCGAGAGCACAGATACGCAGTATTTT.

The chain couples TRBV28 to TRBJ2-3, with 9 bases matching TRBD2. This CDR3 spans 17 amino acids. Germline V gene lookup returns CDR1 MDHEN and CDR2 SYDVKM. J was trimmed by 5 bases and V by 4 bases; bases with no gene match: 13. CDR3 loop: CASSSSIDLAGKDTQYF. For the CDR3, the DNA is TGTGCCAGCAGTTCCTCTATCGATCTAGCGGGGAAAGATACGCAGTATTTT.

V and J are TRBV5-6 and TRBJ1-3; D gene uncertain. The CDR3 is 14 residues long. V was pared by 0 bases and J by 1 base, with 5 bases between. In germline, CDR1 is SGHDT, CDR2 YYEEEE. In DNA, the CDR3 is TGTGCCAGCAGCTTGGGACTTTCTGGAAACACCATATATTTT. Its translation: CASSLGLSGNTIYF.